This T cell receptor beta chain was identified in a study of blood T cell repertoires in COVID-19. Germline CDR1 is SGHRS and CDR2 is YFSETQ. CDR3 size: 14 residues. The V and J ends lost 2 bases and 6 bases, in that order; junction bases with no gene match: 5. This table comes from immunoSEQ multiplex PCR, and its TCRdb copy is limited to in-frame clones, with some not included. The data show approximately 50,000 clones, with 75% to 90% seen just once and 10% to 15% held by the top ten. The clonotype comes from a human donor in a cohort sampled during active COVID-19. The rearrangement joins TRBV5-1 to TRBJ1-2; the match to TRBD1 covers 9 bases. The sample taken for sequencing was peripheral blood. The CDR3 DNA is TGCGCCAGCAGCTTCCGGACAGGGGAAAATGGCTACACCTTC. This codes for CASSFRTGENGYTF.